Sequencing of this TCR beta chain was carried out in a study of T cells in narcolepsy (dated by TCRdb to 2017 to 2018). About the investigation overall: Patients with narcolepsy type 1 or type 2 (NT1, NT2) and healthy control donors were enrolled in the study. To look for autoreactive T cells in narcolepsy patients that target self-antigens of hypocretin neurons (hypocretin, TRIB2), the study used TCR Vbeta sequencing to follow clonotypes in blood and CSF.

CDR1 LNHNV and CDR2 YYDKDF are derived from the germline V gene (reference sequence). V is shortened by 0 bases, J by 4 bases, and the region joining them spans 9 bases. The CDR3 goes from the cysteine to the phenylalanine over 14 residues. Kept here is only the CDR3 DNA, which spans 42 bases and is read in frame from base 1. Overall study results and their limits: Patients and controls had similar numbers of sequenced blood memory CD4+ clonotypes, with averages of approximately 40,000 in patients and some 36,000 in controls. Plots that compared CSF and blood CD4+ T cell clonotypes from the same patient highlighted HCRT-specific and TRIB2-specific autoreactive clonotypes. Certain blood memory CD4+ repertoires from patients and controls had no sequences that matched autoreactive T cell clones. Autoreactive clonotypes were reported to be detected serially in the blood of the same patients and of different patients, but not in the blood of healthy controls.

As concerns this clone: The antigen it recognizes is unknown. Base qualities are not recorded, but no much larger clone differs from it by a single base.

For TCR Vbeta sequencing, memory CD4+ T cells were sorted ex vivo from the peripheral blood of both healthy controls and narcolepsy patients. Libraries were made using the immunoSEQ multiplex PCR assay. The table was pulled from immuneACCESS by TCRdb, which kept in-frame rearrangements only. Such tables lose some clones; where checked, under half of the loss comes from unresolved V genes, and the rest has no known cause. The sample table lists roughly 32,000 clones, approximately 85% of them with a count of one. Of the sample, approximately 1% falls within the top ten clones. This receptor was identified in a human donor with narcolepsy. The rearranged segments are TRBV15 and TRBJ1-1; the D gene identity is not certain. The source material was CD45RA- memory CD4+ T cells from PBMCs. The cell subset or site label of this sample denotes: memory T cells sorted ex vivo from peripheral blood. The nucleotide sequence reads TGTGCCACCAGCAGAGATCATATACGCACTGAAGCTTTCTTT. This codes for CATSRDHIRTEAFF.